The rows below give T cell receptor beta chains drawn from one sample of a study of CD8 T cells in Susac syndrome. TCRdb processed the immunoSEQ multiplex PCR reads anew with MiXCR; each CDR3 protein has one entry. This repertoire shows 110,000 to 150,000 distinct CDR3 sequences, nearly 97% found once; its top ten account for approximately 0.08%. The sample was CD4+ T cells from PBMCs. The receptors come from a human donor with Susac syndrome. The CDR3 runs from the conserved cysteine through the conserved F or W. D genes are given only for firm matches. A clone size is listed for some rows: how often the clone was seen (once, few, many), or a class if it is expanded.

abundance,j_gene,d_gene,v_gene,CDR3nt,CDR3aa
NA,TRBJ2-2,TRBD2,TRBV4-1,TGCGCCAGCAGCCAAGGTAGCGGGTCTCGAGAGCTGTTTTTT,CASSQGSGSRELFF
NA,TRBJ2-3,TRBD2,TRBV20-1,TGCATTGCTAGCGGGAGTCTAGATACGCAGTATTTT,CIASGSLDTQYF
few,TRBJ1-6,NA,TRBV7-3,TGTGCCAGCAGTAGAGGACTTGAGTCACCCCTCCACTTT,CASSRGLESPLHF
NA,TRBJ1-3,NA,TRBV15,TGTGCCACCAGCAGAGATTTAAGCTCTGGAAACACCATATATTTT,CATSRDLSSGNTIYF
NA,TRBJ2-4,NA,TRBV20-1,TGCAGTGCTAGCGCTCTGGGACGGAGCCTAGCCAAAAACATTCAGTACTTC,CSASALGRSLAKNIQYF
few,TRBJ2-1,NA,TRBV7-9,TGTGCCAGCAGCCCACAGGGATTGGCGAATGAGCAGTTCTTC,CASSPQGLANEQFF
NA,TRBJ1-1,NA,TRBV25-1,TGTGCCAGCAGTGACCACAGGACTATTGGTAAAGCTTTCTTT,CASSDHRTIGKAFF
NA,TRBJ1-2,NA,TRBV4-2,TGTGCCAGCAGCCAAGATTTGAAGCCAGGCTACACCTTC,CASSQDLKPGYTF
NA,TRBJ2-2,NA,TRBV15,TGTGCCACCAGCAGTCTCAGGGACGCCGGGGAGCTGTTTTTT,CATSSLRDAGELFF
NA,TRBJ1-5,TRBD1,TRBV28,TGTGCCAGCAGTTTTTCCCCTTGGGGACAGGAGTATAGCAATCAGCCCCAGCATTTT,CASSFSPWGQEYSNQPQHF
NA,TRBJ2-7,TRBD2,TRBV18,TGTGCCAGCTCACCAGGGACTAGCGGGGTCTACGAGCAGTACTTC,CASSPGTSGVYEQYF
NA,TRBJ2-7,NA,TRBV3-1,TGTGCCAGCAGCCAAGATCTGGCAGCCGGCGAGCAGTACTTC,CASSQDLAAGEQYF
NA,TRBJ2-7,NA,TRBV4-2,TGTGCCAGCAGCCAAGATATTAGCGGACTTACCTACGAGCAGTACTTC,CASSQDISGLTYEQYF
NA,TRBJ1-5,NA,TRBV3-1,TGTGCCAGCAGCCAAGGTGCACAGGCGGGTAGGCAGCCCCAGCATTTT,CASSQGAQAGRQPQHF
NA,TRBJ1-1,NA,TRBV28,TGTGCCAGCAGGACAGCTCTGGAAGCTTTCTTT,CASRTALEAFF
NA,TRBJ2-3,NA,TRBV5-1,TGCGCCAGCAGCTTGGTACAGGTCACAGATACGCAGTATTTT,CASSLVQVTDTQYF
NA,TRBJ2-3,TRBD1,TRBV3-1,TGTGCCAGCAGCTACAGGGGGGCTAGCACAGATACGCAGTATTTT,CASSYRGASTDTQYF
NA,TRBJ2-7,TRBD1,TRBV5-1,TGCGCCAGCAGCTGGGGGACAGGGGGCCACGAGCAGTACTTC,CASSWGTGGHEQYF
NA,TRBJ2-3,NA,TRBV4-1,TGCGCCAGCAGCCAACCGCTCGGGTCCGATACGCAGTATTTT,CASSQPLGSDTQYF
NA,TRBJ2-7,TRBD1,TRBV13,TGTGCCAGCAGCTTAGAAGGGGCAGGGGGTTACGAGCAGTACTTC,CASSLEGAGGYEQYF
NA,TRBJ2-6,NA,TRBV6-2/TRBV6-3,TGTGCCAGCAACACTGGGGCCAACGTCCTGACTTTC,CASNTGANVLTF
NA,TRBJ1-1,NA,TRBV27,TGTGCCAGCAGTTTCAGGGCGGGGGACACTGAAGCTTTCTTT,CASSFRAGDTEAFF
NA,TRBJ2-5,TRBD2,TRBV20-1,TGCAGTGCTAGAGGACTGGCGGGGGGACTCCAAGAGACCCAGTACTTC,CSARGLAGGLQETQYF
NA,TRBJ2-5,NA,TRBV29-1,TGCAGCGTTGAAATGCTTGGGGGAGAGACCCAGTACTTC,CSVEMLGGETQYF
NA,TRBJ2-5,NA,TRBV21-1,TGTGCCAGCAGGGGGAAGGAGGAGACCCAGTACTTC,CASRGKEETQYF
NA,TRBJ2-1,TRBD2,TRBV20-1,TGCAGTGCTAGAGATCCCGGGACTATATACAATGAGCAGTTCTTC,CSARDPGTIYNEQFF
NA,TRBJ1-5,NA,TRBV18,TGTGCCAGCTCATTAACGGGCCAGGGAAGGAGCAATCAGCCCCAGCATTTT,CASSLTGQGRSNQPQHF
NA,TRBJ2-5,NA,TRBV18,TGTGCCAGCTCACCACCGCGTTTGAGCTCCCAAGAGACCCAGTACTTC,CASSPPRLSSQETQYF
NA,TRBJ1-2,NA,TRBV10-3,TGTGCCATCAGTGAAGGCAGGGGCTATGGCTACACCTTC,CAISEGRGYGYTF
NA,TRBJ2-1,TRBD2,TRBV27,TGTGCCAGTAAGCGGGGGGGCCCCTACAATGAGCAGTTCTTC,CASKRGGPYNEQFF
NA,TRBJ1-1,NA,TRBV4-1,TGCGCCAGCTCTACTTATACCGGGACCTCCCTCACTGAAGCTTTCTTT,CASSTYTGTSLTEAFF
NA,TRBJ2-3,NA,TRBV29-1,TGCAGCGTTTCTAAACAGGGGGGGAGCACAGATACGCAGTATTTT,CSVSKQGGSTDTQYF
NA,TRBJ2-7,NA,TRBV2,TGTGCCAGCAGGATTTGGGACATCCAGAGCGAGCAGTACTTC,CASRIWDIQSEQYF
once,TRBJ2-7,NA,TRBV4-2,TGTGCCAGCAGCCAAGACTTCTACGAGCAGTACTTC,CASSQDFYEQYF
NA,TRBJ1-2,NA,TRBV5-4,TGTGCCAGCAGCGCGGACAACAACTATGGCTACACCTTC,CASSADNNYGYTF
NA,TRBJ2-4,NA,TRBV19,TGTGCCAGTAGAGCCAAAAACATTCAGTACTTC,CASRAKNIQYF
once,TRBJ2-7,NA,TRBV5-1,TGCGCCAGCAGCTTGGTCGGGGAGAGCTCCTACGAGCAGTACTTC,CASSLVGESSYEQYF
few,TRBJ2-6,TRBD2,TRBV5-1,TGCGCCAGCAGCTCGGGGGGGACCGGGGCCAACGTCCTGACTTTC,CASSSGGTGANVLTF
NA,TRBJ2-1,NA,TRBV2,TGTGCCAGCAGTGAAATTCGTAGGGGCGATGAGCAGTTCTTC,CASSEIRRGDEQFF
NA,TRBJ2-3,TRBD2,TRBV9,TGTGCCAGCAGCGGAGCGGGGATCACAGATACGCAGTATTTT,CASSGAGITDTQYF
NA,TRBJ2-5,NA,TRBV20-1,TGCAGTGCGGGAGGGGGTCGGGGCCGAGGGGAGACCCAGTACTTC,CSAGGGRGRGETQYF
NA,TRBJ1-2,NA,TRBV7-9,TGTGCCAGCAGCCTACAGCAGGCCGACTATGGCTACACCTTC,CASSLQQADYGYTF
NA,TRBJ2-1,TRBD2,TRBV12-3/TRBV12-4,TGTGCCAGCAGTTTATTGTCGGCTAGCGGGAGGAATGAGCAGTTCTTC,CASSLLSASGRNEQFF
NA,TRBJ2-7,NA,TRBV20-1,TGCAGTGCTAATTCGGCGGGTTCAGGAGACGAGCAGTACTTC,CSANSAGSGDEQYF
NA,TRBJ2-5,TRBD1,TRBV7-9,TGTGCCAGCAGCTTCCCCGGGACAGGGATTGAGGAGACCCAGTACTTC,CASSFPGTGIEETQYF
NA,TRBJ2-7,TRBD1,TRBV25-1,TGTGCCAGCAGTCCGGGACAGGTGTTCGACGAGCAGTACTTC,CASSPGQVFDEQYF
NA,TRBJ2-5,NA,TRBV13,TGTGCCAGCAGCTTACTAGCGACCCAAGAGACCCAGTACTTC,CASSLLATQETQYF
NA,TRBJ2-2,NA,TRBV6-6,TGTGCCAGCAGGGACAGCGGACTTAACACCGGGGAGCTGTTTTTT,CASRDSGLNTGELFF